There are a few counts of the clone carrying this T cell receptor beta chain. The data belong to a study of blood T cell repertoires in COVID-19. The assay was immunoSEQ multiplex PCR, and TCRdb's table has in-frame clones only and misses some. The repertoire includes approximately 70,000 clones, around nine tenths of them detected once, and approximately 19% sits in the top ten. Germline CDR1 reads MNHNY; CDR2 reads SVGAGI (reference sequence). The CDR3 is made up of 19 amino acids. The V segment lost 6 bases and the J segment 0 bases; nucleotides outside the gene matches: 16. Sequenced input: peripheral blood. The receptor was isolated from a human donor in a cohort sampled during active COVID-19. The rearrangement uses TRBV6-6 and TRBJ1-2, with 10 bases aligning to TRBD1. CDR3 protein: CASSSLTGGSRQANYGYTF. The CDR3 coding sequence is TGTGCCAGCAGCTCCTTGACAGGGGGCTCTCGACAAGCTAACTATGGCTACACCTTC.